The 26 T cell receptor beta chains listed next were all sequenced from one sample in a study of blood T cells in healthy people across ages. Next came a second PCR, run for roughly 6 to 11 cycles, which used a sample-barcoded 5' primer along with a J-beta primer mix. TCRdb re-called the 5' RACE reads through MiXCR, storing one row per CDR3 protein. The repertoire holds about 930,000 distinct CDR3 sequences, just under 30% seen once, with 10% in the top ten. This same sample was also taken into another study, of T cells of mothers and their children.

The sample taken for sequencing was blood. Receptor source: a woman aged 40 to 55 in good health.

Points on this clonotype: Mismatch with germline at one junction end may stem from a read error. The CDR3 reads CTSSQEGVWEGYTF. The DNA of the CDR3 is TGCACCAGCAGCCAAGAAGGAGTGTGGGAGGGCTACACCTTC. The chain combines TRBV4-3 with TRBJ1-2, with D unresolved. This CDR3 region has 14 residues. Germline CDR1 LGHNA, CDR2 YSLEER.

The gene calls are TRBV5-1 and TRBJ1-4, with 8 bases identical to TRBD1. This CDR3 contains 17 residues. Looked up from germline, CDR1 is SGHRS and CDR2 is YFSETQ. V gave up 2 bases and J gave up 8 bases; unmatched junction bases: 14. Written as DNA, the CDR3 is TGCGCCAGCAGCTTAGACAGGGGTCCCTCAAGAGGGGAAAAACTGTTTTTT. This sequence encodes CASSLDRGPSRGEKLFF.

V is TRBV24-1 and J is TRBJ2-2, with D tentatively TRBD1 or TRBD2 (6 bases each). Trimming left V 4 bases short and J 6 bases short, with 14 bases between. There are 15 residues in the CDR3. Germline assignment: CDR1 KGHDR and CDR2 SFDVKD. The CDR3: CATSELKGEAGELFF. In DNA form, the CDR3 reads TGTGCCACCAGTGAGTTGAAGGGGGAGGCCGGGGAGCTGTTTTTT.

This chain connects TRBV5-1 to TRBJ1-1, with TRBD1 matching 7 bases. In germline, CDR1 is SGHRS, CDR2 YFSETQ. The length of the CDR3 is 13 residues. Trimming removed 9 bases from V and 3 bases from J; junction bases left unmatched: 8. The DNA of the CDR3 is TGCGCCAACAGGGGCACCGAATACACTGAAGCTTTCTTT. This codes for CANRGTEYTEAFF. The entire variable domain, with the rest obtained from reference TRBV5-1 and TRBJ1-1, is as follows: KAGVTQTPRYLIKTRGQQVTLSCSPISGHRSVSWYQQTPGQGLQFLFEYFSETQRNKGNFPGRFSGRQFSNSRSEMNVSTLELGDSALYLCANRGTEYTEAFFGQGTRLTVV.

This clonotype was seen at least ten times. This sequence joins TRBV7-2 and TRBJ2-7, with 10 bases fitting TRBD2. V lost 0 bases, J lost 0 bases, and 8 bases stayed unmatched. This CDR3 contains 18 residues. CDR1 and CDR2 (germline): SGHTA, FQGNSA. The CDR3 DNA sequence: TGTGCCAGCAGCTTAGCGAGTTTAGCGGGGGGCCTCTCCTACGAGCAGTACTTC. It translates to CASSLASLAGGLSYEQYF.

At least ten counts were recorded for this clonotype. CDR3 nucleotide sequence: TGTGCCAGCAGCCTTGGACTAGCGTGGCACGAGCAGTACTTC. It encodes CASSLGLAWHEQYF. The chain is built from TRBV7-2 and TRBJ2-7, with 9 nucleotides matching TRBD2. Germline lookup yields CDR1 SGHTA and CDR2 FQGNSA. The V gene end was trimmed by 5 bases and the J gene end by 5 bases; junction bases not matched to a gene: 7. The CDR3 has 14 residues.

The chain combines TRBV28 with TRBJ2-6; D is perhaps TRBD1 (7 bases). The CDR3 has 17 residues. Germline loops: CDR1 MDHEN, CDR2 SYDVKM. Trimming took off 6 bases at V and 2 bases at J, with 17 bases between the two ends. The CDR3 DNA is TGTGCCAGCAGGGCGGGGACAGTAAGGACTGGGGCCAACGTCCTGACTTTC. Its protein is CASRAGTVRTGANVLTF.

The chain has TRBV6-2 or TRBV6-3 and TRBJ1-5; tentative D call: TRBD1 (6 bases). In germline, CDR1 is MNHEY, CDR2 SVGEGT. The V gene lost 6 bases and the J gene lost 3 bases, with 18 bases spanning the gap. The CDR3 loop spans 16 amino acids. The CDR3 loop is CASSPRRGGVNQPQHF. CDR3 DNA: TGTGCCAGCAGCCCCAGGCGAGGGGGAGTCAATCAGCCCCAGCATTTT.

This clonotype has a handful of counts. The rearrangement joins TRBV28 to TRBJ1-2; D ambiguous. The germline V and J ends were trimmed by 6 bases and 4 bases, with 15 bases remaining between them. CDR1 and CDR2 from the germline V gene are MDHEN and SYDVKM. The CDR3 is 14 residues long. CDR3 coding DNA: TGTGCCAGCAGCTCCGGACGGCTGGTCTATGGCTACACCTTC. This gives the protein CASSSGRLVYGYTF.

V gene TRBV14 combines with J gene TRBJ2-7, with D tentatively TRBD1 (6 bases). Trimming pared 0 bases from V and 9 bases from J, leaving 18 bases between. Germline lookup yields CDR1 SGHDN and CDR2 FVKESK. The length of the CDR3 is 15 residues. The CDR3 sequence is CASSQEGRGLHGQYF. In DNA form, the CDR3 reads TGTGCCAGCAGCCAAGAAGGCAGGGGATTACACGGGCAGTACTTC.

The chain has TRBV4-1 and TRBJ1-1; no clear D gene. Germline V CDR1 and CDR2: MGHRA, YSYEKL. This CDR3 comprises 13 residues. The V gene lost 3 bases and the J gene lost 0 bases, with 5 bases spanning the gap. This chain's CDR3 is CASSHGVNTEAFF. The CDR3 DNA sequence: TGCGCCAGCAGCCATGGGGTGAACACTGAAGCTTTCTTT.

The rearrangement links TRBV6-2 or TRBV6-3 to TRBJ2-3, with D possibly being TRBD1 or TRBD2 (5 bases each). The V gene's germline CDR1 is MNHEY and CDR2 SVGEGT. The CDR3 has 16 residues. V lost 10 bases and J 5 bases, leaving 25 bases between the germline ends. The CDR3 bases are TGTGCCATCGGGACGTCGGTGACCAAAACTGTAGATACGCAGTATTTT. Encoded protein: CAIGTSVTKTVDTQYF.

The rearrangement joins TRBV27 to TRBJ2-1; 7 bases map to TRBD1. Germline loops: CDR1 MNHEY, CDR2 SMNVEV (reference sequence). V lost 5 bases to trimming and J lost 5 bases; unmatched junction nucleotides: 6. There are 14 residues in the CDR3. The CDR3 spells CASSPGQVHNEQFF. The CDR3 DNA sequence: TGTGCCAGCAGTCCCGGACAGGTCCACAATGAGCAGTTCTTC.

The rearrangement joins TRBV3-1 to TRBJ1-1; D ambiguous. Germline loops: CDR1 LGHDT, CDR2 YNNKEL (reference sequence). Trimming removed 0 bases at V and 0 bases at J, with 11 bases between. This CDR3 contains 16 residues. CDR3 amino acids: CASSQDTMELNTEAFF. DNA for the CDR3: TGTGCCAGCAGCCAAGATACCATGGAGCTGAACACTGAAGCTTTCTTT. The full variable domain, rest sourced from reference TRBV3-1 and TRBJ1-1, is DTAVSQTPKYLVTQMGNDKSIKCEQNLGHDTMYWYKQDSKKFLKIMFSYNNKELIINETVPNRFSPKSPDKAHLNLHINSLELGDSAVYFCASSQDTMELNTEAFFGQGTRLTVV.

The J gene is TRBJ2-1, the V gene TRBV11-2; D may match TRBD1 or TRBD2 (6 bases each). V shed 2 bases and J shed 15 bases, with 11 bases lying between them. The germline V gene encodes CDR1 SGHAT and CDR2 FQNNGV. The CDR3 runs 11 residues. CDR3 nucleotide sequence: TGTGCCAGCAGCTTAAGGGGGGAACTGTTCTTC. The encoded protein is CASSLRGELFF. Full variable domain (outside the CDR3, taken from reference TRBV11-2 and TRBJ2-1): EAGVAQSPRYKIIEKRQSVAFWCNPISGHATLYWYQQILGQGPKLLIQFQNNGVVDDSQLPKDRFSAERLKGVDSTLKIQPAKLEDSAVYLCASSLRGELFFGPGTRLTVL.

As regards this clonotype: A much larger clone is a single base away; this may be a read error. V and J are TRBV5-1 and TRBJ2-1; 8 nucleotides align to TRBD1. The CDR3 has 15 amino acids. With V trimmed by 4 bases and J by 9 bases, 12 bases remained unmatched. Looked up from germline, CDR1 is SGHRS and CDR2 is YFSETQ. The CDR3 is CASSPGQAAVGEQFF. Here the CDR3 DNA reads TGCGCCAGCAGCCCGGGACAGGCCGCCGTCGGTGAGCAGTTCTTC.

This clonotype has just a few counts. The V and J genes are TRBV7-9 and TRBJ2-1; D gene uncertain. This CDR3 region has 13 residues. The germline gives CDR1 SEHNR, CDR2 FQNEAQ (reference sequence). V was cut by 11 bases and J by 4 bases, with 15 bases left in between. The CDR3 coding sequence is TGTGCCCCTGAGGCCTACGGATACAATGAGCAGTTCTTC. The encoded protein is CAPEAYGYNEQFF.

The chain's CDR3 is CASGRGQYYEQYF. In DNA form, the CDR3 reads TGTGCCAGCGGGCGGGGACAGTACTACGAGCAGTACTTC. This sequence joins TRBV3-1 and TRBJ2-7, with D possibly TRBD1 on 7 matching bases. The CDR3 covers 13 residues. The V end was cut by 8 bases, the J end by 3 bases, with 14 bases between. Germline assignment: CDR1 LGHDT and CDR2 YNNKEL (reference sequence).

With respect to this clonotype: This sequence may be a read error, since a much larger clone differs from it by one base. The V and J genes are TRBV11-2 and TRBJ2-4; TRBD2 is a possible D gene (6 bases). Germline V CDR1 and CDR2: SGHAT, FQNNGV. The length of the CDR3 is 13 residues. The CDR3 nucleotides read TGTACCAGCAATGGGGGGAATGAAAACATTCAGTACTTC. It is translated as CTSNGGNENIQYF.

The chain uses TRBV29-1 and TRBJ2-3; D unclear. The V and J ends lost 6 bases and 2 bases respectively, with 15 bases between them. Germline V gene data show CDR1 as SQVTM and CDR2 as ANQGSEA. The CDR3 has 14 residues. The CDR3 DNA reads TGCAGCGTGACCGTCAGATTACCCACAGATACGCAGTATTTT. Residues: CSVTVRLPTDTQYF.

This clonotype was counted a few times. The chain carries TRBV28 and TRBJ2-7; D is undetermined. CDR3 size: 14 residues. V was cut by 3 bases and J by 0 bases, with 9 bases left in between. CDR1 and CDR2 from the germline V gene are MDHEN and SYDVKM. The CDR3 region has the DNA TGTGCCAGCAGTTTTGAAGGGTACTCCTACGAGCAGTACTTC. It codes for CASSFEGYSYEQYF.

This clonotype occurred many times. The genes are TRBV6-1 and TRBJ2-5, with D unclear. This CDR3 is built from 14 residues. V was shortened by 1 base and J by 1 base, with 7 bases between the two germline ends. Germline V gives CDR1 MNHNS, CDR2 SASEGT. CDR3 loop: CASSEGNGQETQYF. Here the CDR3 DNA reads TGTGCCAGCAGTGAAGGAAATGGCCAAGAGACCCAGTACTTC.

Notes on this clonotype: This may be a read error: a much more frequent sequence differs by one nucleotide. V is TRBV3-1 and J is TRBJ2-4; D gene unclear. The J call is uncertain, as TRBJ2-7 better fits the DNA end. Germline loops: CDR1 LGHDT, CDR2 YNNKEL (reference sequence). The CDR3 loop spans 14 amino acids. The CDR3 DNA reads as TGTGCCAGCAGCCAAGATCGAAGGGTCTACGAGCAGTACTTC. Its protein product is CASSQDRRVYEQYF.

This clonotype was observed a few times. This rearrangement joins TRBV11-3 to TRBJ2-3; either TRBD1 or TRBD2 may fit D (5 bases each). The germline V and J ends were trimmed by 5 bases and 1 base, with 19 bases remaining between them. Germline CDR1 and CDR2: SGHNT and YENEEA. This CDR3 has 17 residues. Here the CDR3 reads CASSPTDGTDRTDTQYF. The CDR3 nucleotides read TGTGCCAGCAGCCCAACCGACGGGACCGACCGCACAGATACGCAGTATTTT.

J is TRBJ1-2 and V is TRBV6-2 or TRBV6-3, with D tentatively TRBD1 (6 bases). Germline V gene data show CDR1 as MNHEY and CDR2 as SVGEGT. V lost 7 bases to trimming and J lost 4 bases, with 10 bases between them. The CDR3 contains 12 residues. The CDR3 region has the DNA TGTGCCAGCAACAGGGCCGCCTATGGCTACACCTTC. It yields the protein CASNRAAYGYTF.

V usage is TRBV5-1 and J usage is TRBJ2-2, with D perhaps given as TRBD1 or TRBD2 (5 bases each). Trimming took off 3 bases at V and 8 bases at J, with 14 bases between the two ends. The CDR3 runs 14 residues. Germline assignment: CDR1 SGHRS and CDR2 YFSETQ. CDR3 coding DNA: TGCGCCAGCAGCTCGGGGCCACCAGCGGGGGAGCTGTTTTTT. Translated, it gives CASSSGPPAGELFF.